The T cell receptor beta chain under discussion was sequenced for a study of blood T cells in healthy people across ages. CDR3 length equals 12 residues. Germline CDR1 MNHNY, CDR2 SVGAGI (reference sequence). Sample-barcoded 5' priming and a J-beta primer mix drove a second PCR of about 7 to 12 cycles. From the 5' RACE reads, TCRdb called clonotypes with MiXCR, one entry per CDR3 protein. The profile shows 730,000 or so distinct CDR3 sequences, around 43% of them singletons. The V call is TRBV6-6, the J call TRBJ2-1; no firm D call. The assigned J gene may be wrong: the sequence end matches TRBJ2-7 better. The clonotype comes from an elderly man in good health. The sample consisted of blood. CDR3 nucleotide sequence: TGTGCCAGCCGGCAGGTGGCCTACGAGCAGTACTTC. Its protein is CASRQVAYEQYF.